The T cell receptor (beta chain) described here comes from a study of T-cell memory formation after mild COVID-19. V was cut by 5 bases and J by 4 bases, with 20 bases left in between. The CDR3 is 17 amino acids. Looked up from germline, CDR1 is SGHTA and CDR2 is FQGNSA. The sample holds many counts of this clonotype. Its antigen is unidentified. Constant-segment primers served in 5'RACE that generated TCR alpha and TCR beta cDNA libraries bearing sample barcodes and UMIs. Using its own MiXCR run on the 5' RACE reads, TCRdb lists one record per CDR3 protein. The sample consists of about 310,000 distinct CDR3 sequences, 15% to 20% of them appearing once. General observations from the study: There was a balanced CD4/CD8 profile in clones contracting day 15 to 85, and later expanders leaned CD4+. That cross-reactive memory joined was suggested by some responding clones appearing in pre-infection memory. For contracting clones, CD4+ ones sat mainly in CM and EM, CD8+ in EMRA.

This TCR was recovered from a young man who had mild COVID-19 (a few samples of this study predate the infection). Cell type and time point are not known. Sequences were obtained from PBMCs or a T cell subset sorted from them (not recorded which). The rearrangement uses TRBV7-2 and TRBJ1-4, with unresolved D. The CDR3 DNA reads as TGTGCCAGCAGCCCGCGACGAGGACTATACTATAATGAAAAACTGTTTTTT. This translates into CASSPRRGLYYNEKLFF.